What follows is one TCR beta chain and its context. The antigen is not known. This sample is part of a study of long-term antiretroviral therapy in people with HIV. Study-wide points: HIV repertoires spanned tighter CDR3 length ranges than controls did.

The authors ran the immunoSEQ assay, v3.0, at survey level. The data were produced by immunoSEQ multiplex PCR, yet TCRdb's version contains in-frame clones alone and is incomplete. The sample lists nearly 50,000 clones, roughly four fifths occurring once. This CDR3 contains 16 residues. V usage is TRBV12-1 and J usage is TRBJ1-2. TRBV12-1 corresponds to a pseudogene. The specimen was unsorted PBMCs, collected 0.8 years after starting antiretroviral therapy. The clonotype comes from a woman between 18 and 30 years old with HIV. The CDR3: CASSFGGTPSNYGYTF. CDR3 nucleotide sequence: TGTGCCAGCAGCTTTGGCGGGACACCAAGTAACTATGGCTACACCTTC.